One and the same sample provided the 22 T cell receptor beta chains below, sequenced in a study of blood T cell repertoires in COVID-19. Clones were sequenced by immunoSEQ multiplex PCR, and TCRdb holds only the in-frame ones, with some missing. The sample carries some 200,000 clones, roughly 85% recorded once. Sequences were obtained from peripheral blood. All receptors come from a man aged 55 to 70 with active or convalescent COVID-19.

V and J are TRBV5-1 and TRBJ2-6, with D unresolved. The CDR3 loop spans 18 amino acids. V shed 0 bases and J shed 0 bases, with 13 bases lying between them. Germline V CDR1 and CDR2: SGHRS, YFSETQ. The CDR3 here is CASSLGGRPRSGANVLTF. CDR3 DNA sequence: TGCGCCAGCAGCTTGGGTGGCAGGCCTCGCTCTGGGGCCAACGTCCTGACTTTC.

V usage is TRBV20-1 and J usage is TRBJ1-1; D is unclear. CDR1 is DFQATT and CDR2 is SNEGSKA in the germline V gene (reference sequence). Deletions cut 0 bases from V and 6 bases from J, with 5 bases between. The CDR3 loop spans 11 amino acids. In DNA form, the CDR3 reads TGCAGTGCTAGAGATCTAGCTGAAGCTTTCTTT. Protein: CSARDLAEAFF.

V gene TRBV9 combines with J gene TRBJ1-2; a weak D match, TRBD1 (6 bases). Germline values: CDR1 SGDLS, CDR2 YYNGEE. The CDR3 runs 14 residues. Trimming stripped 5 bases from V and 3 bases from J, with 14 bases between. The CDR3 DNA is TGTGCCAGCAGTGGAGGACAGCAGTACTATGGCTACACCTTC. Translated, it gives CASSGGQQYYGYTF. The whole variable domain, filled in from reference TRBV9 and TRBJ1-2, reads DSGVTQTPKHLITATGQRVTLRCSPRSGDLSVYWYQQSLDQGLQFLIQYYNGEERAKGNILERFSAQQFPDLHSELNLSSLELGDSALYFCASSGGQQYYGYTFGSGTRLTVV.

This clone appeared a few times. V usage is TRBV2 and J usage is TRBJ1-2; D is unclear. The CDR3 is 14 amino acids. Germline V gives CDR1 SNHLY, CDR2 FYNNEI. The germline V and J ends were trimmed by 5 bases and 4 bases, with 14 bases remaining between them. The CDR3 sequence is CASSIGWLGYGYTF. CDR3 in DNA: TGTGCCAGCAGTATCGGGTGGTTAGGCTATGGCTACACCTTC.

A single count supports this clone. V and J are TRBV6-2 or TRBV6-3 and TRBJ2-1, with 9 bases matching TRBD1. The trim removed 0 bases at V and 9 bases at J, leaving 6 bases unmatched. This CDR3 is built from 15 residues. The germline V gene encodes CDR1 MNHEY and CDR2 SVGEGT. The DNA for the CDR3 is TGTGCCAGCAGTTACTCCACAGGGGGCTTTTCTGAGCAGTTCTTC. Its translation is CASSYSTGGFSEQFF.

This clone was counted once. Here the CDR3 DNA reads TGTGCCAGCAGCCAAGGAGGGTCAGCGGGGGCGTACAATGAGCAGTTCTTC. Translation: CASSQGGSAGAYNEQFF. V gene TRBV3-1 (or the pseudogene TRBV3-2) combines with J gene TRBJ2-1; 8 positions agree with TRBD2. V dropped 1 base and J dropped 4; count of bases not matched to a gene: 9. Per the germline V gene, CDR1 is LGHDT and CDR2 is YNNKEL (reference sequence). CDR3 length equals 17 residues.

The chain has TRBV2 and TRBJ2-2, with 9 bases that match TRBD2. After removal of 6 bases from V and 4 bases from J, the junction contained 6 bases not matched to a gene. The V gene's germline CDR1 is SNHLY and CDR2 FYNNEI. The CDR3 totals 15 residues. CDR3 protein: CASSLSGGLTGELFF. The CDR3 DNA sequence: TGTGCCAGCAGCCTTAGCGGGGGACTCACCGGGGAGCTGTTTTTT.

The rearrangement uses TRBV6-1 and TRBJ1-2, with 8 bases identical to TRBD1. Germline trimming cut 1 base from V and 5 bases from J; bases unmatched to any gene: 3. CDR1 and CDR2 (germline): MNHNS, SASEGT. This CDR3 is 14 amino acids long. The CDR3 DNA reads TGTGCCAGCAGTGAAGGGACAGGGATGTATGGCTACACCTTC. Its translation: CASSEGTGMYGYTF.

The CDR3 DNA reads as TGTGCCAGCTCAGGGGTAGAAACGCAGTATTTT. Translated, it gives CASSGVETQYF. J is TRBJ2-3 and V is TRBV14; TRBD1 is a possible D gene (6 bases). The germline gives CDR1 SGHDN, CDR2 FVKESK. Deletions cut 8 bases from V and 9 bases from J, with 12 bases between. The CDR3 has 11 amino acids.

The V gene is TRBV6-8, the J gene TRBJ2-7; 8 positions agree with TRBD1. J lost 4 bases, V lost 6 bases, and 2 bases had no gene match. The germline V gene encodes CDR1 MNHGY and CDR2 SAAAGT. The CDR3 length is 12 residues. CDR3 loop: CASSDRGYEQYF. The CDR3 DNA is TGTGCCAGCAGCGACAGGGGATACGAGCAGTACTTC.

V gene TRBV7-9 combines with J gene TRBJ2-1, with 8 positions matching TRBD2. Germline lookup yields CDR1 SEHNR and CDR2 FQNEAQ (reference sequence). The CDR3 length is 18 residues. The J segment lost 1 base and the V segment lost 1 base, leaving 9 bases of the junction unmatched. The CDR3 spells CASSLEEAGGPSYNEQFF. For the CDR3, the DNA is TGTGCCAGCAGCTTAGAAGAGGCGGGGGGACCTTCCTACAATGAGCAGTTCTTC.

The rearrangement links TRBV7-9 to TRBJ2-1; 7 nucleotides align to TRBD1. This CDR3 has 15 residues. Germline V CDR1 and CDR2: SEHNR, FQNEAQ (reference sequence). Trimming cost V 5 bases and J 0 bases; bases outside gene matches: 4. Written as DNA, the CDR3 is TGTGCCAGCAGCCGGGGACAGAGCTCCTACAATGAGCAGTTCTTC. Residues: CASSRGQSSYNEQFF.

The rearrangement links TRBV5-8 to TRBJ2-7, with 7 nucleotides matching TRBD1. Germline V lookup: CDR1 SGHTS, CDR2 YDEGEE. This CDR3 comprises 16 residues. V dropped 0 bases and J dropped 5; count of bases not matched to a gene: 11. CDR3 bases: TGTGCCAGCAGCTTGGAGTTTGCGGCAGGGGGTGACGAGCAGTACTTC. It yields the protein CASSLEFAAGGDEQYF.

V gene TRBV21-1 combines with J gene TRBJ2-7; TRBD1, the table's D call, lacks a check against the DNA. TRBV21-1 is a pseudogene locus. The CDR3 is 14 residues long. The CDR3 DNA reads as TGTGCCAGCAGCAACCAACAGGGCTCCTACGAGCAGTACTTC. It encodes CASSNQQGSYEQYF.

V is TRBV11-2 and J is TRBJ1-2; D gene uncertain. The CDR3 runs to 14 residues. Germline V gene data show CDR1 as SGHAT and CDR2 as FQNNGV. The V gene lost 1 base and the J gene lost 1 base, with 7 bases spanning the gap. The CDR3 sequence: CASSLVAINYGYTF. The CDR3 bases are TGTGCCAGCAGCTTAGTGGCCATTAACTATGGCTACACCTTC.

The chain carries TRBV5-4 and TRBJ1-1, with TRBD1 identical over 11 bases. CDR1 is SGHNT, CDR2 YYREEE, per germline (reference sequence). V lost 4 bases to trimming and J lost 3 bases; unmatched junction nucleotides: 2. The CDR3 has 14 residues. The CDR3 sequence is CASSRDRGDTEAFF. CDR3 in DNA: TGTGCCAGCAGCCGGGACAGGGGGGACACTGAAGCTTTCTTT.

V is TRBV29-1 and J is TRBJ2-2; 10 nucleotides agree with TRBD1. This CDR3 contains 15 residues. Germline assignment: CDR1 SQVTM and CDR2 ANQGSEA. With 5 bases clipped from V and 9 bases from J, the junction kept 12 bases outside the gene matches. CDR3 sequence (DNA): TGCAGCGTTAACCCCCGGGACAGGGGACGTCGGGAGCTGTTTTTT. Its translation is CSVNPRDRGRRELFF.

V usage is TRBV23-1 and J usage is TRBJ1-3; 7 nucleotides agree with TRBD1. TRBV23-1 is reported as an ORF; its role is uncertain. J was trimmed by 4 bases and V by 3 bases; bases with no gene match: 3. The CDR3 is made up of 14 amino acids. CDR3 amino acids: CASSQPGQGNTIYF. CDR3 nucleotide sequence: TGCGCCAGCAGTCAGCCGGGACAGGGAAACACCATATATTTT.

V usage is TRBV5-4 and J usage is TRBJ1-1; D gene ambiguous. The germline V gene encodes CDR1 SGHNT and CDR2 YYREEE (reference sequence). The V gene lost 4 bases and the J gene lost 3 bases, with 7 bases spanning the gap. The CDR3 is 12 residues long. DNA for the CDR3: TGTGCCAGCAGCCAGGATCACACTGAAGCTTTCTTT. Protein product: CASSQDHTEAFF.

The chain uses TRBV2 and TRBJ1-5, with 8 bases matching TRBD1. The germline V gene encodes CDR1 SNHLY and CDR2 FYNNEI. V shed 6 bases and J 4 bases; nucleotides not matched to a gene: 5. The CDR3 totals 14 residues. CDR3 in amino acids: CASRDDRGNQPQHF. DNA for the CDR3: TGTGCCAGCAGGGATGACAGGGGTAATCAGCCCCAGCATTTT.

The chain has TRBV19 and TRBJ2-4; D not resolved. Trimming removed 5 bases at V and 1 base at J, with 15 bases between. Looked up from germline, CDR1 is LNHDA and CDR2 is SQIVND (reference sequence). The CDR3 is 16 residues long. The CDR3 DNA sequence: TGTGCCAGTAGTGTCCACCGGAGCCAGGCCAAAAACATTCAGTACTTC. Amino acid sequence: CASSVHRSQAKNIQYF.

V is TRBV30 and J is TRBJ1-3; 7 bases map to TRBD1. The germline gives CDR1 GTSNPN, CDR2 SVGIG (reference sequence). The length of the CDR3 is 12 residues. Germline trimming cut 8 bases from V and 7 bases from J; bases unmatched to any gene: 8. CDR3 amino acids: CAQTGSRNTIYF. As DNA, the CDR3 is TGTGCCCAGACAGGGTCGAGGAACACCATATATTTT.